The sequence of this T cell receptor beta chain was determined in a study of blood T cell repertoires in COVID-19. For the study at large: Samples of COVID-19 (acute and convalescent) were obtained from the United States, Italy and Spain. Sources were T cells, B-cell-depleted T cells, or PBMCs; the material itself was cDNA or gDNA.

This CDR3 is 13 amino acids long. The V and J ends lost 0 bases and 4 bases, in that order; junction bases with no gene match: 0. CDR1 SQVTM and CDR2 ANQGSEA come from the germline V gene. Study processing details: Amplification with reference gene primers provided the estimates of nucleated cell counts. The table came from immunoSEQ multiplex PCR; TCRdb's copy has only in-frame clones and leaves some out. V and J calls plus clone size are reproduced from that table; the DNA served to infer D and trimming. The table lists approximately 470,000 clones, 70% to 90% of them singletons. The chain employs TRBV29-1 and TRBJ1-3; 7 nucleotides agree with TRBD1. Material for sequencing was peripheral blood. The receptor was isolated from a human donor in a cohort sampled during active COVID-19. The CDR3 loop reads CSVEEGQGNTIYF. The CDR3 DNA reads TGCAGCGTTGAAGAGGGACAGGGAAACACCATATATTTT.